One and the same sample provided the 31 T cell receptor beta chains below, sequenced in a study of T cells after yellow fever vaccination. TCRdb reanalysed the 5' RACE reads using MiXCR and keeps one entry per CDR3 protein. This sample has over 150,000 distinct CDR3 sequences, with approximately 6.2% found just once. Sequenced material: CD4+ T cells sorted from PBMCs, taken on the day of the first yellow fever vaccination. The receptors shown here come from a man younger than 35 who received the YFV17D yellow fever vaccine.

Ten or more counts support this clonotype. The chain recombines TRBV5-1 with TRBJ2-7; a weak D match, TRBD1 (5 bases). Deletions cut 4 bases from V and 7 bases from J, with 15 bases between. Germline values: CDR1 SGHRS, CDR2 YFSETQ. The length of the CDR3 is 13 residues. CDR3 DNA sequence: TGCGCCAGCAGCCGTTCAGGGTCTGAAGAGCAGTACGTC. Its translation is CASSRSGSEEQYV.

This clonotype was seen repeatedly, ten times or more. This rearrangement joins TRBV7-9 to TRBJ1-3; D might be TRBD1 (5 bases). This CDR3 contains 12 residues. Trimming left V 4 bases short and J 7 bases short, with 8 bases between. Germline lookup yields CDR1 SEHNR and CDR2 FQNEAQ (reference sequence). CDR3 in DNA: TGTGCCAGCAGCTCGAACAGGAACACCATATATTTT. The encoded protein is CASSSNRNTIYF.

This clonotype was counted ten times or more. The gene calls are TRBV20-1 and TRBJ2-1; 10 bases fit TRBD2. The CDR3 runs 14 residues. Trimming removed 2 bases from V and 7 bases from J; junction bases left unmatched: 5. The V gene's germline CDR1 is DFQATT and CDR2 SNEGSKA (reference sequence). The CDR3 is CSARLAGVRNEQFF. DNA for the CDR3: TGCAGTGCTAGACTAGCGGGGGTAAGGAATGAGCAGTTCTTC.

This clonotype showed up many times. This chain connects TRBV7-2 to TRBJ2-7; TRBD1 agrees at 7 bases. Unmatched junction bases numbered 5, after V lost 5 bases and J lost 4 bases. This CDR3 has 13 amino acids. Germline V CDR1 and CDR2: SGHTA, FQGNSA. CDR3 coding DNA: TGTGCCAGCAGCCATCGGGACAGATACGAGCAGTACTTC. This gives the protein CASSHRDRYEQYF.

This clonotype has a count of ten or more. The CDR3 here is CASSLTGAYEQYV. The CDR3 DNA is TGCGCCAGCAGCCTGACAGGGGCCTACGAGCAGTACGTC. The chain links TRBV5-1 to TRBJ2-7; 8 positions match TRBD1. The J segment lost 2 bases and the V segment lost 4 bases, leaving 2 bases of the junction unmatched. CDR1 is SGHRS and CDR2 is YFSETQ in the germline V gene. This CDR3 has 13 amino acids.

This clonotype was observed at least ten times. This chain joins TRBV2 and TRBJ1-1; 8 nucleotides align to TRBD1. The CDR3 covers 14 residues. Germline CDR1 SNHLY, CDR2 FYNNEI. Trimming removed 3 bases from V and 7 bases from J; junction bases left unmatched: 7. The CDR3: CASSEKRTGHEAFF. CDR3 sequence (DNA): TGTGCCAGCAGTGAGAAGAGGACAGGGCATGAAGCTTTCTTT.

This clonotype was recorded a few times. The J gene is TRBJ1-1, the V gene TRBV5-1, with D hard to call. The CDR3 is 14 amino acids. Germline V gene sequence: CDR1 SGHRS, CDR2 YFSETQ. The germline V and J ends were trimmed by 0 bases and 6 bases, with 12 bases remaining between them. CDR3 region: CASSLALGSPEAFF. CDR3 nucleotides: TGCGCCAGCAGCTTGGCCCTGGGGTCCCCTGAAGCTTTCTTT.

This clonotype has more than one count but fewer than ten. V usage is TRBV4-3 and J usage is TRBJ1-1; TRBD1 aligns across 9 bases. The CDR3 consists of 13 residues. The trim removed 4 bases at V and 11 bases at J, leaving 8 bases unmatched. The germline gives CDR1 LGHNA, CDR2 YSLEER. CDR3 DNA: TGCGCCAGCAGCCGATCCCGGGACAGGGTTGCTTTCTTT. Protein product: CASSRSRDRVAFF.

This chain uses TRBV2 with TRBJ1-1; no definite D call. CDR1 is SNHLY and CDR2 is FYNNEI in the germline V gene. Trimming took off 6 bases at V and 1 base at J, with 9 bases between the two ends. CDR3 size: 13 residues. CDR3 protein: CASRKLRNTEAFF. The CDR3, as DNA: TGTGCCAGCAGAAAACTACGGAACACTGAAGCTTTCTTT.

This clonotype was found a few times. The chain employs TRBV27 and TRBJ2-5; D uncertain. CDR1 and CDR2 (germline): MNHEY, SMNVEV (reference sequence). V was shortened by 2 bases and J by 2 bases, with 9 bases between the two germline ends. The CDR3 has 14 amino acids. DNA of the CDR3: TGTGCCAGCAGTTTAAAAGTCCAGCAAGAGACCCAGTACTTC. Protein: CASSLKVQQETQYF.

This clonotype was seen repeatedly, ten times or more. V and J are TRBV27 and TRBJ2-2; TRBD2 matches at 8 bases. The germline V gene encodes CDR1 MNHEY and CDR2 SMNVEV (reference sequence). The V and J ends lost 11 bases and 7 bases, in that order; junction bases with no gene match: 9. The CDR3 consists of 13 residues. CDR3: CARITSGGGELFF. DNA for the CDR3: TGTGCCCGGATCACTAGCGGAGGCGGGGAGCTGTTTTTT.

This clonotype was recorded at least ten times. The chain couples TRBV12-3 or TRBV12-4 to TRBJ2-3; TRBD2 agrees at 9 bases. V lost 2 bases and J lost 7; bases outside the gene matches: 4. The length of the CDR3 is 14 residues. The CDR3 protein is CASSLSGGYNTQYF. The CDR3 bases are TGTGCCAGCAGTTTAAGCGGGGGGTATAATACGCAGTATTTT.

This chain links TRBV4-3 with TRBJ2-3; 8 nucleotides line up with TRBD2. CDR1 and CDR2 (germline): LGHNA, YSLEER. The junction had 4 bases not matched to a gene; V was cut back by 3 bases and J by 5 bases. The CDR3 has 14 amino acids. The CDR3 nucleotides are TGCGCCAGCAGCCAGCGGGGGGAAGGAGATACGCAGTATTTT. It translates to CASSQRGEGDTQYF.

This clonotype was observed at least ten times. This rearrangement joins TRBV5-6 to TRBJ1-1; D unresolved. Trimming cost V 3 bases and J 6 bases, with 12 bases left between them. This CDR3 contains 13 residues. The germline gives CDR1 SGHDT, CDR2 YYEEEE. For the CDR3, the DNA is TGTGCCAGCAGCTCCATTCCCGGCGCTGAAGCTTTCTTT. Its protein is CASSSIPGAEAFF.

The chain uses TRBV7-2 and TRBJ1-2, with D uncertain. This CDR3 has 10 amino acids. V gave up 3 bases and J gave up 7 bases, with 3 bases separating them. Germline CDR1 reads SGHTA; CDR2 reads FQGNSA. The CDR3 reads CASSLTGYTF. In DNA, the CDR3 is TGTGCCAGCAGCTTGACTGGCTACACCTTC.

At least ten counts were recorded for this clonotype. As DNA, the CDR3 is TGCAGTGCTAGGGGACAGGTACTGGGGTTCTTC. Protein sequence: CSARGQVLGFF. The chain uses TRBV20-1 and TRBJ2-1; TRBD1 matches at 8 bases. The CDR3 is made up of 11 amino acids. The junction had 7 bases not matched to a gene; V was cut back by 3 bases and J by 15 bases. CDR1 and CDR2 (germline): DFQATT, SNEGSKA (reference sequence).

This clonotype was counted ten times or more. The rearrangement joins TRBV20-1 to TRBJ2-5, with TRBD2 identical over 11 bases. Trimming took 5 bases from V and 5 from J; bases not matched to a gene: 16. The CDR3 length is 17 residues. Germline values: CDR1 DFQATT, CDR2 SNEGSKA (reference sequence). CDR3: CSARAFSGGAVEETQYF. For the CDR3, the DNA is TGCAGTGCTCGGGCGTTTAGCGGGGGGGCCGTAGAGGAGACCCAGTACTTC.

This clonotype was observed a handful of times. The CDR3 DNA sequence: TGTGCCAGCAGCTCCGGACAGGGAACCCACGAGCAGTACTTC. This codes for CASSSGQGTHEQYF. The chain links TRBV5-4 to TRBJ2-7, with 8 bases fitting TRBD1. With V trimmed by 3 bases and J by 5 bases, 7 bases remained unmatched. Germline V gene lookup returns CDR1 SGHNT and CDR2 YYREEE (reference sequence). This CDR3 is built from 14 residues.

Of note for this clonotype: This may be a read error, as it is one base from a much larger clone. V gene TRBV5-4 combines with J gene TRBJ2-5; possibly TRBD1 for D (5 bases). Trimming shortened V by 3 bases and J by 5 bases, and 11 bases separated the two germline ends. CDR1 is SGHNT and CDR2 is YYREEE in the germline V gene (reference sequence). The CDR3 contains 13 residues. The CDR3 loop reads CASSSRSGETQYF. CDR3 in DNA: TGTGCCAGCAGCTCTCGATCAGGGGAGACCCAGTACTTC.

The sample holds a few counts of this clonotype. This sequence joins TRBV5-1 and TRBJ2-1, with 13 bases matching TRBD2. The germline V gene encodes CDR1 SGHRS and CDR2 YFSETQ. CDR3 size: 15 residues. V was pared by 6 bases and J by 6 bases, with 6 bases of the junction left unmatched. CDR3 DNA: TGCGCCAGCACCTCCGGGACTAGCGGGACCAATGAGCAGTTCTTC. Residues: CASTSGTSGTNEQFF.

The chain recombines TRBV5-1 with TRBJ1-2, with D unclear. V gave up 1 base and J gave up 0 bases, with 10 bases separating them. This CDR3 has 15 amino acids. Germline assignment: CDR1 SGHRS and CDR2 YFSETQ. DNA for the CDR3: TGCGCCAGCAGCTTGTCCCCGGGAACTAACTATGGCTACACCTTC. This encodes CASSLSPGTNYGYTF. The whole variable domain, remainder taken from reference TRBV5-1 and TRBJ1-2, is KAGVTQTPRYLIKTRGQQVTLSCSPISGHRSVSWYQQTPGQGLQFLFEYFSETQRNKGNFPGRFSGRQFSNSRSEMNVSTLELGDSALYLCASSLSPGTNYGYTFGSGTRLTVV.

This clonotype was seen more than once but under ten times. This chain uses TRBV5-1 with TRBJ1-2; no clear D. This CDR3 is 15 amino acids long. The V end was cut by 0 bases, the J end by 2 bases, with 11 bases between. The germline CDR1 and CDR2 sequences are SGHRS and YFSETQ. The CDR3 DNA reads TGCGCCAGCAGCTTGGGGGAAGCAGTCAACTATGGCTACACCTTC. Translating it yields CASSLGEAVNYGYTF.

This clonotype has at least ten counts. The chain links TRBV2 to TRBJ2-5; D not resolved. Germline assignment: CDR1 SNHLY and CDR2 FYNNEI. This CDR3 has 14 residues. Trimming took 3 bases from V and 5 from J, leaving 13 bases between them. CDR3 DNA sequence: TGTGCCAGCAGTGAGGTAGTCCCCAAGGAGACCCAGTACTTC. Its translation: CASSEVVPKETQYF.

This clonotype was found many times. The CDR3 DNA reads as TGCGCCAGCAATCGACAGGGGGCGCATCGGGGAGAGACCCAGTACTTC. Protein sequence: CASNRQGAHRGETQYF. The chain has TRBV5-1 and TRBJ2-5, with 10 bases that match TRBD1. V lost 6 bases, J lost 4 bases, and 12 bases stayed unmatched. The CDR3 contains 16 residues. Germline V CDR1 and CDR2: SGHRS, YFSETQ.

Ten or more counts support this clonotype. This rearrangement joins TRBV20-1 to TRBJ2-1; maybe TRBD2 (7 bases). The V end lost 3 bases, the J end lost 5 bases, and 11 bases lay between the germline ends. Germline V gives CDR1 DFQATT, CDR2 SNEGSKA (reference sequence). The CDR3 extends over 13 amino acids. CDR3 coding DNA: TGCAGTGCTAGTAGGGAGGGGGACAATGAGCAGTTCTTC. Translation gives CSASREGDNEQFF.

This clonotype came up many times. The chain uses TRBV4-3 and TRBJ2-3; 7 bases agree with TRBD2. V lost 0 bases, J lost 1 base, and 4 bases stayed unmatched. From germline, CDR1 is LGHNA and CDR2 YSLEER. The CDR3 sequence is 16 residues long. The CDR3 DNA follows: TGCGCCAGCAGCCAAGAAAGCGGGGCCCGCACAGATACGCAGTATTTT. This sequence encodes CASSQESGARTDTQYF.

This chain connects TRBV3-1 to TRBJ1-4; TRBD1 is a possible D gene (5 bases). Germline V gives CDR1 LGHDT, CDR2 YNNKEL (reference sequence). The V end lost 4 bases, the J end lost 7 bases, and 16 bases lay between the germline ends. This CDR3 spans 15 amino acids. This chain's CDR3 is CASSLSVRGGEKLFF. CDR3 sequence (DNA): TGTGCCAGCAGCCTCTCCGTCCGGGGGGGTGAAAAACTGTTTTTT.

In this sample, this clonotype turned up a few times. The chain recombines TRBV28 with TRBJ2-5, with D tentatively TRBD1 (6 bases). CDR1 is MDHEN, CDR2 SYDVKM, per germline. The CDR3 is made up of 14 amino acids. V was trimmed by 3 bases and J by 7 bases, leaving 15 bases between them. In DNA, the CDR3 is TGTGCCAGCAGTTTGGGTCACAGGGTTGCGACCCAGTACTTC. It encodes CASSLGHRVATQYF.

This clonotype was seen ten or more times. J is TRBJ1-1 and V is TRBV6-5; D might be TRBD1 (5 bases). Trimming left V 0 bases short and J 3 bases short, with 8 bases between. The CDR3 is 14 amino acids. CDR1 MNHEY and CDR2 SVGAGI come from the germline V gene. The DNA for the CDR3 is TGTGCCAGCAGTTACTCGATGGGGGACACTGAAGCTTTCTTT. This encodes CASSYSMGDTEAFF.

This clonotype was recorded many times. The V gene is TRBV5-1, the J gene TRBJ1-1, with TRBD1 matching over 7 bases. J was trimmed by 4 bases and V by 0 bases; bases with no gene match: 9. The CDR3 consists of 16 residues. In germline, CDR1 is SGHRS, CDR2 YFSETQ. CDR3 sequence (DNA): TGCGCCAGCAGCTTGGCTACAGGGGATCGGGGCACTGAAGCTTTCTTT. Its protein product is CASSLATGDRGTEAFF.

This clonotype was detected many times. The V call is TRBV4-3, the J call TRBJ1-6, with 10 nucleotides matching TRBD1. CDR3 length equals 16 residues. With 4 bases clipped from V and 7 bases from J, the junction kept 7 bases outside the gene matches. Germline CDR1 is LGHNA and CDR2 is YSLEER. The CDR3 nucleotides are TGCGCCAGCAGCCGGACCCCGGGACAGGGGAATTCACCCCTCCACTTT. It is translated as CASSRTPGQGNSPLHF.